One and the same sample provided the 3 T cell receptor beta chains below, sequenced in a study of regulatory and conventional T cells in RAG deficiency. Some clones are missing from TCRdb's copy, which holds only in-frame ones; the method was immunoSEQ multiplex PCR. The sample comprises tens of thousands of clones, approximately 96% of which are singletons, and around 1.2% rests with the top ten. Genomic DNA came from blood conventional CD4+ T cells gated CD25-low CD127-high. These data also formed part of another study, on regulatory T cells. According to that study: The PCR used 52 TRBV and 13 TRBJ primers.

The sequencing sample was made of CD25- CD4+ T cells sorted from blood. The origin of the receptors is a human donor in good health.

CDR3 bases: TGCGCCAGCAGCTTGGTAGCAGGGGGCGGCTACAATGAGCAGTTCTTC. Encoded protein: CASSLVAGGGYNEQFF. The genes are TRBV5-1 and TRBJ2-1; TRBD1 aligns across 8 bases. Trimming removed 0 bases from V and 3 bases from J; junction bases left unmatched: 5. The CDR3 is 16 residues long. Germline CDR1 and CDR2: SGHRS and YFSETQ.

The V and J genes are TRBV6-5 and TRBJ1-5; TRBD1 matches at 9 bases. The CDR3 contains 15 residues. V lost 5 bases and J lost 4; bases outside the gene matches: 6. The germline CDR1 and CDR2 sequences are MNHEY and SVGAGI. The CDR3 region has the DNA TGTGCCAGCAGTCGAGGGACAGGGCAAAATCAGCCCCAGCATTTT. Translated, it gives CASSRGTGQNQPQHF.

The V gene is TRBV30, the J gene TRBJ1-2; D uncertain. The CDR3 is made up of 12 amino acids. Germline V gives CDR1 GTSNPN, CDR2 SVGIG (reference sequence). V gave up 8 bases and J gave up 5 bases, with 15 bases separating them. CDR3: CAVVESLYGYTF. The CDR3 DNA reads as TGTGCCGTGGTGGAGTCCCTATATGGCTACACCTTC.